Listed here are 12 T cell receptor beta chains from one sample, sequenced in a study of response to subunit inactivated influenza vaccine. TCRdb independently ran MiXCR on the RT-PCR reads; one entry per CDR3 protein. Here the sample spans hundreds of thousands of distinct CDR3 sequences, around 18% being singletons. The sample here was PBMCs from blood, taken about 5 days after vaccination. Every receptor here comes from a man aged 45-65 years who received an inactivated influenza vaccine.

The CDR3 nucleotides are TGCGCCAGCAGCCTGGACGTTGGGACAGAGATTTCCTACGAGCAGTACTTC. It codes for CASSLDVGTEISYEQYF. This chain joins TRBV5-1 and TRBJ2-7; TRBD1 aligns across 7 bases. CDR3 length: 17 residues. Germline CDR1 and CDR2: SGHRS and YFSETQ. With 4 bases clipped from V and 1 base from J, the junction kept 14 bases outside the gene matches.

CDR3 nucleotide sequence: TGCAGTGCTCAAGGATCCCAGGGGGTTGTTGAAAAACTGTTTTTT. Translating gives CSAQGSQGVVEKLFF. This chain joins TRBV20-1 and TRBJ1-4; 7 bases agree with TRBD1. Germline CDR1 reads DFQATT; CDR2 reads SNEGSKA (reference sequence). CDR3 length equals 15 residues. V was pared by 5 bases and J by 7 bases, with 13 bases of the junction left unmatched.

The genes are TRBV5-1 and TRBJ1-4; no reliable D call. The germline V gene encodes CDR1 SGHRS and CDR2 YFSETQ. The CDR3 is 15 residues long. Trimming removed 1 base at V and 0 bases at J, with 7 bases between. CDR3 loop: CASSLWESTNEKLFF. In DNA form, the CDR3 reads TGCGCCAGCAGCTTGTGGGAGTCAACTAATGAAAAACTGTTTTTT.

The chain has TRBV4-3 and TRBJ2-5; TRBD1 is a possible D gene (5 bases). The length of the CDR3 is 15 residues. The germline V and J ends were trimmed by 3 bases and 2 bases, with 13 bases remaining between them. The germline CDR1 and CDR2 sequences are LGHNA and YSLEER. The CDR3 is CASSHRTSIQETQYF. CDR3 DNA: TGCGCCAGCAGCCATCGGACAAGCATACAAGAGACCCAGTACTTC.

In its sample, this clonotype was seen a few times. The chain has TRBV10-3 and TRBJ1-6, with D perhaps matching TRBD1 (6 bases). The CDR3 has 15 residues. The germline V and J ends were trimmed by 2 bases and 7 bases, with 12 bases remaining between them. Germline V gene data show CDR1 as ENHRY and CDR2 as SYGVKD. The CDR3 DNA reads TGTGCCATCAGTGAGAGTAGGACAGAGAATTCACCCCTCCACTTT. Translated, it gives CAISESRTENSPLHF.

The chain combines TRBV7-9 with TRBJ2-2; no clear D. The CDR3 consists of 15 residues. The V and J ends lost 7 bases and 0 bases respectively, with 12 bases between them. Germline V gene sequence: CDR1 SEHNR, CDR2 FQNEAQ (reference sequence). Here the CDR3 DNA reads TGTGCCAGCACCCTAGGGCGGACGAACACCGGGGAGCTGTTTTTT. This encodes CASTLGRTNTGELFF.

This chain links TRBV20-1 with TRBJ2-3; TRBD2 aligns across 8 bases. The CDR3 contains 15 residues. Looked up from germline, CDR1 is DFQATT and CDR2 is SNEGSKA (reference sequence). After removal of 3 bases from V and 3 bases from J, the junction contained 8 bases not matched to a gene. The CDR3 DNA reads as TGCAGTGCTAGCCGGGGGGGGCCAGGAACAGATACGCAGTATTTT. This gives the protein CSASRGGPGTDTQYF.

V and J are TRBV15 and TRBJ2-1; weak D call: TRBD2 (6 bases). V dropped 3 bases and J dropped 7 bases, with 13 bases sitting between them. Germline CDR1 and CDR2: LNHNV and YYDKDF (reference sequence). This CDR3 has 14 residues. DNA for the CDR3: TGTGCCACCAGCAGGAGGCGCGGGAATAATGAGCAGTTCTTC. Protein sequence: CATSRRRGNNEQFF. The full variable domain, rest sourced from reference TRBV15 and TRBJ2-1, is DAMVIQNPRYQVTQFGKPVTLSCSQTLNHNVMYWYQQKSSQAPKLLFHYYDKDFNNEADTPDNFQSRRPNTSFCFLDIRSPGLGDTAMYLCATSRRRGNNEQFFGPGTRLTVL.

This clonotype was seen a few times. The chain links TRBV6-5 to TRBJ2-7; D gene uncertain. This CDR3 has 9 amino acids. Per the germline V gene, CDR1 is MNHEY and CDR2 is SVGAGI. Trimming removed 8 bases from V and 6 bases from J, with 5 bases in between. The CDR3 sequence: CASSREQYF. For the CDR3, the DNA is TGTGCCAGCTCTCGCGAGCAGTACTTC.

DNA of the CDR3: TGTGCCAGCAGTTCCTATCCGGGACAGAGCTACGAGCAGTACTTC. It yields the protein CASSSYPGQSYEQYF. This sequence joins TRBV6-2 or TRBV6-3 and TRBJ2-7, with 7 bases identical to TRBD1. CDR1 and CDR2 (germline): MNHEY, SVGEGT. This CDR3 contains 15 residues. V shed 4 bases, J shed 3 bases, and the junction held 9 bases outside the gene matches.

A few counts support this clonotype. The chain carries TRBV9 and TRBJ2-2; 14 bases agree with TRBD2. V gave up 1 base and J gave up 0 bases; unmatched junction bases: 2. This CDR3 contains 18 residues. Germline V gene lookup returns CDR1 SGDLS and CDR2 YYNGEE. The CDR3 reads CASSVWGLAGANTGELFF. In DNA form, the CDR3 reads TGTGCCAGCAGCGTATGGGGACTAGCGGGAGCGAACACCGGGGAGCTGTTTTTT.

This chain joins TRBV9 and TRBJ1-1, with a tentative D call TRBD1 (5 bases). Trimming stripped 4 bases from V and 1 base from J, with 11 bases between. Germline lookup yields CDR1 SGDLS and CDR2 YYNGEE. The CDR3 loop spans 14 amino acids. CDR3 residues: CASSRGTWNTEAFF. The CDR3 DNA sequence: TGTGCCAGCAGCCGAGGGACTTGGAACACTGAAGCTTTCTTT.